These T cell receptor beta chains were read from a single sample in a study of blood T cell repertoires in COVID-19. Clones were sequenced by immunoSEQ multiplex PCR, and TCRdb holds only the in-frame ones, with some missing. This sample has a few hundred thousand clones; about 85% occur once, and the top ten carry 3% to 4%. Sequencing input: peripheral blood. These receptors all stem from a young woman with acute or convalescent COVID-19. The CDR3 runs from the conserved cysteine through the conserved F or W. Each record gives: D gene, clone size, J gene, V gene, CDR3 DNA, CDR3 protein. D genes are given only for firm matches. Clone size is stated in some rows and not others, as once, few, many or a class when expanded.

d_call: NA; clone_size: NA; j_call: TRBJ1-6; v_call: TRBV7-9; cdr3_nt: TGTGCCAGCAGCCCGGACACAGGGAATAATTCACCCCTCCACTTT; cdr3_aa: CASSPDTGNNSPLHF
d_call: NA; clone_size: few; j_call: TRBJ1-2; v_call: TRBV7-6; cdr3_nt: TGTGCCAGCAGCTTAAGGGCAGGGGACCTGGCGAACAGACCTTATGGCTACACCTTC; cdr3_aa: CASSLRAGDLANRPYGYTF
d_call: NA; clone_size: NA; j_call: TRBJ1-1; v_call: TRBV29-1; cdr3_nt: TGCAGCGCCGAGGGGGGGTTGAGCACTGAAGCTTTCTTT; cdr3_aa: CSAEGGLSTEAFF
d_call: TRBD1; clone_size: NA; j_call: TRBJ1-2; v_call: TRBV19; cdr3_nt: TGTGCCAGTAGTATATCTACCGACAGGGAGGATCACTATGGCTACACCTTC; cdr3_aa: CASSISTDREDHYGYTF
d_call: NA; clone_size: NA; j_call: TRBJ1-5; v_call: TRBV7-3; cdr3_nt: TGTGCCAGCAGCTTTGGGACAAGTAGGCATTTT; cdr3_aa: CASSFGTSRHF
d_call: TRBD1; clone_size: NA; j_call: TRBJ2-7; v_call: TRBV30; cdr3_nt: TGTGCCTGCCCTACTGGGACAGGGCGAAGGGAGCAGTACTTC; cdr3_aa: CACPTGTGRREQYF
d_call: TRBD1; clone_size: NA; j_call: TRBJ1-5; v_call: TRBV6-5; cdr3_nt: TGTGCCAGCAGTTCCTTAGGGACAGGGAATCAGCCCCAGCATTTT; cdr3_aa: CASSSLGTGNQPQHF
d_call: NA; clone_size: NA; j_call: TRBJ1-6; v_call: TRBV27; cdr3_nt: TGTGCCAGCAGTTTTGGTCGGGTCCGTAATTCACCCCTCCACTTT; cdr3_aa: CASSFGRVRNSPLHF
d_call: TRBD1; clone_size: NA; j_call: TRBJ2-1; v_call: TRBV9; cdr3_nt: TGTGCCAGCAGCGTAGGGGGACAGCAGTCGGATGAGCAGTTCTTC; cdr3_aa: CASSVGGQQSDEQFF
d_call: NA; clone_size: NA; j_call: TRBJ2-1; v_call: TRBV7-9; cdr3_nt: TGTGCCAGCAGTCCCTCGGTGAGCGGGCACAATGAGCAGTTCTTC; cdr3_aa: CASSPSVSGHNEQFF
d_call: TRBD1; clone_size: few; j_call: TRBJ2-5; v_call: TRBV5-1; cdr3_nt: TGCGCCAGCAGCTCCGGGACAGGGGGGCAAGAGACCCAGTACTTC; cdr3_aa: CASSSGTGGQETQYF
d_call: NA; clone_size: NA; j_call: TRBJ1-4; v_call: TRBV5-1; cdr3_nt: TGCGCCAGCAGCTCCTATGCAACTAATGAAAAACTGTTTTTT; cdr3_aa: CASSSYATNEKLFF
d_call: NA; clone_size: NA; j_call: TRBJ1-1; v_call: TRBV5-1; cdr3_nt: TGCGCCAGCAGCTCCCAGGGGAACACTGAAGCTTTCTTT; cdr3_aa: CASSSQGNTEAFF
d_call: NA; clone_size: NA; j_call: TRBJ2-5; v_call: TRBV3-1/TRBV3-2; cdr3_nt: TGTGCCAGCAGCCAAGATTCTGGGGCTCAAGAGACCCAGTACTTC; cdr3_aa: CASSQDSGAQETQYF
d_call: TRBD1; clone_size: NA; j_call: TRBJ2-5; v_call: TRBV2; cdr3_nt: TGTGCCAGCAGTGAAGCGAGGGGGCGCAGGGGACAAGAGACCCAGTACTTC; cdr3_aa: CASSEARGRRGQETQYF
d_call: TRBD1; clone_size: NA; j_call: TRBJ1-4; v_call: TRBV6-5; cdr3_nt: TGTGCCAGCAGTTACAACAGGGGTAATGAAAAACTGTTTTTT; cdr3_aa: CASSYNRGNEKLFF
d_call: NA; clone_size: NA; j_call: TRBJ2-5; v_call: TRBV11-2; cdr3_nt: TGTGCCAGCAGCTTAGAGCCGCTCCAGGAGACCCAGTACTTC; cdr3_aa: CASSLEPLQETQYF
d_call: TRBD2; clone_size: NA; j_call: TRBJ2-1; v_call: TRBV24-1; cdr3_nt: TGTGCCACCAGTGGCGTCCTAGCGGGAGACTACAATGAGCAGTTCTTC; cdr3_aa: CATSGVLAGDYNEQFF
d_call: TRBD2; clone_size: NA; j_call: TRBJ2-3; v_call: TRBV9; cdr3_nt: TGTGCCAGCAGCCCGGGGACTAGCGGGAGCACAGATACGCAGTATTTT; cdr3_aa: CASSPGTSGSTDTQYF
d_call: TRBD2; clone_size: NA; j_call: TRBJ2-3; v_call: TRBV19; cdr3_nt: TGTGCCAGTAGTCCTCAGCGGGAAGGCTCAGATACGCAGTATTTT; cdr3_aa: CASSPQREGSDTQYF
d_call: NA; clone_size: NA; j_call: TRBJ1-5; v_call: TRBV12-3/TRBV12-4; cdr3_nt: TGTGCCAGCAGTAGAGGGAATCAGCCCCAGCATTTT; cdr3_aa: CASSRGNQPQHF
d_call: TRBD2; clone_size: NA; j_call: TRBJ2-1; v_call: TRBV29-1; cdr3_nt: TGCAGCGTTGAACTAGCGGGAGATCACAATGAGCAGTTCTTC; cdr3_aa: CSVELAGDHNEQFF
d_call: NA; clone_size: NA; j_call: TRBJ2-5; v_call: TRBV4-1; cdr3_nt: TGCGCCAGCAGCCATGACGGGTTGCGAGAGACCCAGTACTTC; cdr3_aa: CASSHDGLRETQYF
d_call: NA; clone_size: once; j_call: TRBJ1-1; v_call: TRBV6-1; cdr3_nt: TGTGCCAGCAGTGAGCACTTAATGAACACTGAAGCTTTCTTT; cdr3_aa: CASSEHLMNTEAFF
d_call: TRBD1; clone_size: NA; j_call: TRBJ1-1; v_call: TRBV5-1; cdr3_nt: TGCGCCAGCAGCTTGAGGGACAGGGGCACTGAAGCTTTCTTT; cdr3_aa: CASSLRDRGTEAFF
d_call: NA; clone_size: few; j_call: TRBJ1-6; v_call: TRBV30; cdr3_nt: TGTGCCTGGAGTGTCCCACACGGGGTTTATTCACCCCTCCACTTT; cdr3_aa: CAWSVPHGVYSPLHF
d_call: TRBD2; clone_size: NA; j_call: TRBJ2-1; v_call: TRBV28; cdr3_nt: TGTGCCAGCAGTCTGCTTACTAGCGCCTCCTACAATGAGCAGTTCTTC; cdr3_aa: CASSLLTSASYNEQFF